A selection of T cell receptor beta chains follows, all from one sample in a study of blood T cells in healthy people across ages. Via MiXCR, TCRdb re-called the 5' RACE reads, giving one row per CDR3 protein. This sample has 750,000 or so distinct CDR3 sequences; approximately 25% occur once, and the top ten carry more than 8.5%. This sample was also put to use in a study of T cells of mothers and their children.

Sequencing was done on a sample of blood. Receptors originate from a boy younger than 18 in good health. The CDR3 runs from the conserved cysteine through the conserved F or W. The D gene is left open where the match is weak. Some rows have no size entry. The others give once, few or many, or a class for an expanded clone.

few	TRBV5-1	TRBD2	TRBJ2-3	CASSLGVAGGLPSTDTQYF	TGCGCCAGCAGCTTGGGAGTAGCGGGGGGGCTACCCAGCACAGATACGCAGTATTTT
few	TRBV11-1	.	TRBJ2-1	CASSSPLGQGGEQFF	TGTGCCAGCAGCTCCCCCCTGGGCCAGGGTGGGGAGCAGTTCTTC
.	TRBV28	.	TRBJ2-1	CAIGRNEQFF	TGTGCCATAGGCCGCAATGAGCAGTTCTTC
few	TRBV29-1	.	TRBJ2-1	CSVGKRERHSYNEQFF	TGCAGCGTTGGGAAGAGGGAGCGACACTCCTACAATGAGCAGTTCTTC
few	TRBV20-1	TRBD2	TRBJ2-1	CSSPTSGGYNEQFF	TGCAGTTCCCCAACTAGCGGTGGGTACAATGAGCAGTTCTTC
few	TRBV10-3	.	TRBJ2-5	CAISVDSQETQYF	TGTGCCATCAGTGTGGACAGCCAAGAGACCCAGTACTTC
many	TRBV5-1	TRBD1	TRBJ2-5	CASSFPGQQETQYF	TGCGCCAGCAGCTTCCCGGGACAGCAAGAGACCCAGTACTTC
.	TRBV29-1	TRBD1	TRBJ1-1	CSVLDRGITEAFF	TGCAGCGTTCTCGACAGGGGGATCACTGAAGCTTTCTTT
few	TRBV5-1	TRBD2	TRBJ2-7	CASSYRLAGSYEQYF	TGCGCCAGCAGTTACCGACTAGCGGGGAGCTACGAGCAGTACTTC
.	TRBV12-3/TRBV12-4	.	TRBJ2-4	CASSLKGFGNIQYF	TGTGCCAGCAGTTTAAAAGGGTTTGGAAACATTCAGTACTTC
few	TRBV5-1	.	TRBJ2-5	CASSLGTPQETQYF	TGTGCCAGCAGTTTGGGAACTCCCCAAGAGACCCAGTACTTC
.	TRBV7-3	TRBD2	TRBJ2-7	CASSHLAGDGEQYF	TGTGCCAGCAGCCACCTAGCGGGAGACGGTGAGCAGTACTTC
.	TRBV7-9	.	TRBJ1-1	CASSLNDRNTEAFF	TGTGCCAGCAGCTTAAACGACAGGAACACTGAAGCTTTCTTT
.	TRBV27	TRBD1	TRBJ1-1	CASSRSGQGDTEAFF	TGTGCCAGCTCCAGATCGGGACAGGGGGACACTGAAGCTTTCTTT
few	TRBV10-3	.	TRBJ2-7	CAISESGGSHEQYF	TGTGCCATCAGTGAGTCGGGGGGAAGCCACGAGCAGTACTTC
few	TRBV29-1	TRBD2	TRBJ2-5	CSVESGRSGETQYF	TGCAGCGTTGAGAGCGGGAGAAGTGGGGAGACCCAGTACTTC
.	TRBV29-1	.	TRBJ2-3	CSVEFPRELSYPSRSTDTQYF	TGCAGCGTTGAGTTCCCTCGAGAACTCTCCTATCCCAGTAGAAGTACAGATACGCAGTATTTT
few	TRBV11-2	TRBD1	TRBJ2-5	CASSLTYRGRWETQYF	TGTGCCAGCAGCTTAACTTACAGGGGGCGATGGGAGACCCAGTACTTC
many	TRBV29-1	TRBD2	TRBJ2-7	CSVEKLAGDYEQYF	TGCAGCGTTGAAAAGCTAGCGGGGGACTACGAGCAGTACTTC
.	TRBV29-1	TRBD2	TRBJ2-1	CSVAGGEQFF	TGCAGCGTTGCGGGAGGTGAGCAGTTCTTC
.	TRBV27	.	TRBJ2-1	CASTLSGPQLGNEQFF	TGTGCCAGCACCCTTAGCGGTCCCCAATTAGGCAATGAGCAGTTCTTC
few	TRBV12-5	.	TRBJ2-4	CASGPGSGDQNIQYF	TGTGCTAGTGGCCCCGGGTCCGGGGACCAAAACATTCAGTACTTC
few	TRBV29-1	.	TRBJ1-1	CSVEDRMEGEAFF	TGCAGCGTTGAAGATCGAATGGAGGGTGAAGCTTTCTTT
few	TRBV6-5	TRBD1	TRBJ1-5	CASSYGTGDNQPQHF	TGTGCCAGCAGTTACGGGACAGGGGACAATCAGCCCCAGCATTTT
few	TRBV2	TRBD2	TRBJ2-1	CASTLSPSGSLFF	TGTGCCAGCACTTTATCGCCTAGCGGGAGTTTGTTCTTC
once	TRBV28	.	TRBJ2-7	CASSLYQGPYEQYF	TGTGCCAGCAGTTTATATCAGGGCCCCTACGAGCAGTACTTC
.	TRBV6-1	.	TRBJ2-3	CASSLGGTGDTQYF	TGTGCCAGCAGCCTTGGAGGGACCGGGGATACGCAGTATTTT
.	TRBV5-1	.	TRBJ2-5	CASSFARGGRQETQYF	TGCGCCAGCAGCTTCGCCCGAGGGGGGCGGCAAGAGACCCAGTACTTC
few	TRBV9	.	TRBJ1-2	CASSAGGVYGYTF	TGTGCCAGCAGCGCGGGGGGCGTCTATGGCTACACCTTC
.	TRBV2	TRBD1	TRBJ2-1	CASSGGTGGANEQFF	TGTGCCAGCAGTGGGGGCACAGGGGGCGCGAATGAGCAGTTCTTC
.	TRBV7-9	TRBD1	TRBJ1-2	CASSPAADRGETF	TGTGCCAGCAGCCCGGCCGCAGACAGGGGTGAAACCTTC
.	TRBV7-9	TRBD1	TRBJ2-5	CASSPRRDREETQYF	TGTGCCAGCAGCCCGCGGAGAGACAGGGAGGAGACCCAGTACTTC
.	TRBV5-1	TRBD1	TRBJ1-6	CASSVQQGNSPLHF	TGCGCCAGCAGCGTGCAACAGGGGAATTCACCCCTCCACTTT
.	TRBV9	TRBD1	TRBJ2-2	CASSVVGGQGTGELFF	TGTGCCAGCAGCGTAGTCGGAGGACAGGGCACCGGGGAGCTGTTTTTT
few	TRBV7-9	.	TRBJ2-5	CASSLVIEETQYF	TGTGCCAGCAGCTTAGTGATAGAAGAGACCCAGTACTTC
.	TRBV7-7	TRBD2	TRBJ2-2	CASSPSGVPNTGELFF	TGTGCTAGCAGCCCTAGCGGGGTCCCGAACACCGGGGAGCTGTTTTTT
.	TRBV6-2/TRBV6-3	TRBD1	TRBJ2-1	CASSLDRGVHEQFF	TGTGCCAGCAGTTTGGACAGGGGTGTCCATGAGCAGTTCTTC
few	TRBV6-6	TRBD1	TRBJ1-6	CASSWTGPNNSPLHF	TGTGCCAGCAGCTGGACAGGGCCTAATAATTCACCCCTCCACTTT
.	TRBV28	.	TRBJ2-7	CASSLGRRGYEQYF	TGTGCCAGCAGTTTGGGGCGGCGGGGCTACGAGCAGTACTTC
once	TRBV4-3	.	TRBJ2-7	CASSPSTGSEQYF	TGCGCCAGCAGCCCATCCACAGGGAGCGAGCAGTACTTC
few	TRBV13	TRBD2	TRBJ2-1	CASSLVPAGTNYNEQFF	TGTGCCAGCAGCTTAGTCCCAGCGGGGACCAACTACAATGAGCAGTTCTTC
.	TRBV2	.	TRBJ2-4	CASRTGLLAKNIQYF	TGTGCCAGCAGAACAGGGCTACTAGCCAAAAACATTCAGTACTTC
.	TRBV6-5	.	TRBJ2-1	CASSYSIQAEEFF	TGTGCCAGCAGTTACTCGATACAGGCAGAGGAGTTCTTC
.	TRBV12-3/TRBV12-4	.	TRBJ2-5	CASSYIGETQYF	TGTGCCAGCAGCTATATTGGAGAGACCCAGTACTTC
.	TRBV5-3	TRBD1	TRBJ2-3	CARSARTGDCPDTQYF	TGTGCCAGAAGCGCAAGGACAGGGGATTGCCCAGATACGCAGTATTTT
.	TRBV10-3	.	TRBJ2-3	CAIFDRSTDTQYF	TGTGCCATTTTTGACAGAAGTACAGATACGCAGTATTTT
once	TRBV20-1	.	TRBJ1-6	CSARDEGPINSPLHF	TGCAGTGCTAGAGACGAGGGACCGATTAATTCACCCCTCCACTTT
.	TRBV6-5	.	TRBJ2-7	CASSYSSGHGTPSGFDEQYF	TGTGCCAGCAGTTACTCGTCAGGCCACGGGACTCCCTCCGGTTTCGACGAGCAGTACTTC
.	TRBV12-3/TRBV12-4	.	TRBJ1-4	CATQEGPREKLFF	TGTGCCACCCAGGAGGGACCCAGGGAAAAACTGTTTTTT
few	TRBV27	.	TRBJ2-4	CASSFLPQNKNIQYF	TGTGCCAGCAGTTTTCTGCCCCAGAACAAAAACATTCAGTACTTC
few	TRBV3-1	.	TRBJ1-2	CASSQVRGTHGYTF	TGTGCCAGCAGCCAAGTGCGAGGGACCCATGGCTACACCTTC
.	TRBV10-2	.	TRBJ2-4	CASAGEIAKNIQYF	TGCGCCAGCGCCGGCGAGATAGCCAAAAACATTCAGTACTTC
few	TRBV9	.	TRBJ2-7	CASSVGVPLYEQYF	TGTGCCAGCAGCGTAGGGGTACCCCTCTACGAGCAGTACTTC
.	TRBV7-9	.	TRBJ2-5	CASSLGRRRAFQETQYF	TGTGCCAGCAGCTTAGGGCGACGGCGAGCATTTCAAGAGACCCAGTACTTC
few	TRBV5-1	TRBD2	TRBJ2-7	CASRALAGVYYEQYF	TGCGCCAGCAGGGCGCTAGCGGGGGTATATTACGAGCAGTACTTC